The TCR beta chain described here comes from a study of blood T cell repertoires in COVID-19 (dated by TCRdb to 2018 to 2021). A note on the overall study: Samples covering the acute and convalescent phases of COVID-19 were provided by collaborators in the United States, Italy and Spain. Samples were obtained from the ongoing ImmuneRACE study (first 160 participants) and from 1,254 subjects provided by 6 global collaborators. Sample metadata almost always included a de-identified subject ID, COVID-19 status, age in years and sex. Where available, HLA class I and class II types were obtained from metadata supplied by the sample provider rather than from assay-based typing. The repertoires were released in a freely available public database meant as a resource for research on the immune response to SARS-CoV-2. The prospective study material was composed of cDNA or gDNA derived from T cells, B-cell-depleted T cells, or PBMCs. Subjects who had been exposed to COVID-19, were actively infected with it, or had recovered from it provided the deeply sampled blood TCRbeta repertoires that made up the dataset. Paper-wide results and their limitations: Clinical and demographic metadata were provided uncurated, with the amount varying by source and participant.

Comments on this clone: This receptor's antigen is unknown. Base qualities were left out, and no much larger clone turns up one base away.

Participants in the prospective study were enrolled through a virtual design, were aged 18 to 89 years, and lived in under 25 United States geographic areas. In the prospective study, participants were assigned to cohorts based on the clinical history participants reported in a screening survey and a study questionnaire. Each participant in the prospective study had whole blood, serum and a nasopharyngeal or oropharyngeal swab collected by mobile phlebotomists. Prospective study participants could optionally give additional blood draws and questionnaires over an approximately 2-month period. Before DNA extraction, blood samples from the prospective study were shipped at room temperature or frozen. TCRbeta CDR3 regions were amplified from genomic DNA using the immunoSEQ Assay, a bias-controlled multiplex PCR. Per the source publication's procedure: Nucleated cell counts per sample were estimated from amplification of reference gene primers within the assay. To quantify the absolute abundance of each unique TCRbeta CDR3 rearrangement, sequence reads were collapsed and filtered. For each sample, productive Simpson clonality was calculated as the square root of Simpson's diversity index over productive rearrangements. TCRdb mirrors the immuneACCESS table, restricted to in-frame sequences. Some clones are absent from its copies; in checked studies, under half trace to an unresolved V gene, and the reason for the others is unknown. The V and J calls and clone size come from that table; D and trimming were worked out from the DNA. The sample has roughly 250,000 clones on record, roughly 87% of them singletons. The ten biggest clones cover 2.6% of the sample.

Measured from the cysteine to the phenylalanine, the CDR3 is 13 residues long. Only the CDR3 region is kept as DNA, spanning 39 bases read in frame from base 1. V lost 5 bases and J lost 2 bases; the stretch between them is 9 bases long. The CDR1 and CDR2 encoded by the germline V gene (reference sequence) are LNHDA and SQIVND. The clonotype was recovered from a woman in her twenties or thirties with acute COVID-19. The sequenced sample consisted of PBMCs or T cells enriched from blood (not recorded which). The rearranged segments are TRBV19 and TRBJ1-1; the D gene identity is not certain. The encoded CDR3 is CASSAGDNTEAFF. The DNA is TGTGCCAGTAGTGCAGGTGATAACACTGAAGCTTTCTTT.